The present T cell receptor beta chain was sequenced within a study of blood T cell repertoires in COVID-19. Overall study: Samples of COVID-19 (acute and convalescent) were obtained from the United States, Italy and Spain.

In the authors' workflow: Cell counts per sample came from amplifying reference gene primers. Measured with immunoSEQ multiplex PCR; TCRdb has only the in-frame clones, and not every one. Clone size and V and J calls were adopted from that table, with D and trimming inferred from the DNA. The data hold around 97,000 clones, with 84% observed a single time. Trimming took 11 bases from V and 3 from J; bases not matched to a gene: 6. The CDR3 is 14 residues long. The germline CDR1 and CDR2 sequences are ENHRY and SYGVKD. The clonotype originates from a human donor in a cohort sampled during active COVID-19. Sequenced input: peripheral blood. The rearrangement uses TRBV10-3 and TRBJ2-2; TRBD2 agrees at 10 bases. The CDR3 here is CAHTAGGYTGELFF. The CDR3 DNA reads TGTGCCCACACAGCGGGGGGGTACACCGGGGAGCTGTTTTTT.